The 3 T cell receptor beta chains in this list originate from one sample, sequenced in a study of identical twins. TCRdb itself ran the 5' RACE reads through MiXCR, one entry per CDR3 protein. The sample records 250,000 or so distinct CDR3 sequences, approximately 7% being singletons. These same data were also listed under a study on yellow fever vaccine responses in identical twins.

Source material: memory (CD45RO+) T cells sorted from blood. The receptors here all came from a woman under 30 in good health.

This clonotype was counted many times. The rearrangement uses TRBV11-1 and TRBJ2-1; TRBD2 agrees at 11 bases. Germline assignment: CDR1 SGHAT and CDR2 FQDESV (reference sequence). CDR3 length: 18 amino acids. J lost 1 base, V lost 1 base, and 6 bases had no gene match. The CDR3 nucleotides read TGTGCCAGCAGCTTAGTTAGCGGGAGGGCCCTGTCCTACAATGAGCAGTTCTTC. This encodes CASSLVSGRALSYNEQFF. Complete variable domain (other parts from reference TRBV11-1 and TRBJ2-1): EAEVAQSPRYKITEKSQAVAFWCDPISGHATLYWYRQILGQGPELLVQFQDESVVDDSQLPKDRFSAERLKGVDSTLKIQPAELGDSAMYLCASSLVSGRALSYNEQFFGPGTRLTVL.

This clonotype has more than one count but fewer than ten. The chain combines TRBV12-3 or TRBV12-4 with TRBJ1-4; D is ambiguous. V was clipped by 3 bases and J by 0 bases, with 11 bases between them. The CDR3 is 16 residues long. The CDR3 coding sequence is TGTGCCAGCAGTTTGAAAGGCATGACAACTAATGAAAAACTGTTTTTT. This translates into CASSLKGMTTNEKLFF.

The J gene is TRBJ2-6, the V gene TRBV12-3 or TRBV12-4; 11 bases align to TRBD2. The CDR3 covers 19 residues. With 3 bases clipped from V and 0 bases from J, the junction kept 7 bases outside the gene matches. The CDR3 reads CASSFYLAGGSSGANVLTF. The CDR3 DNA reads as TGTGCCAGCAGTTTTTACCTAGCGGGAGGAAGCTCTGGGGCCAACGTCCTGACTTTC.